These 3 T cell receptor beta chains were sequenced from one sample in a study of cytomegalovirus exposure and HLA in healthy donors (dated by TCRdb to about 2017). Library construction relied on the immunoSEQ multiplex PCR assay. Entries here come from immuneACCESS through TCRdb and include only in-frame sequences with V and J called. Some clones fail to appear in such tables; in the studies checked, an unresolved V gene covers under half of the shortfall, and the cause of the remainder is unknown. A total of some 220,000 clones appear in this sample, about 89% of them only once. Approximately 1.1% of the sample belongs to the ten largest clones. The source material was PBMCs. Receptors originate from a woman in her late teens or twenties in good health and CMV-seronegative.

V usage is TRBV11-2 and J usage is TRBJ2-3, with 13 bases fitting TRBD2. V shed 1 base, J shed 6 bases, and the junction held 4 bases outside the gene matches. Germline V gives CDR1 SGHAT, CDR2 FQNNGV. CDR3 length equals 16 residues. CDR3: CASSLGLAGGSDTQYF. CDR3 coding DNA: TGTGCCAGCAGCTTAGGACTAGCGGGAGGATCGGATACGCAGTATTTT.

This sequence joins TRBV30 and TRBJ2-3; D is undetermined. The CDR3 covers 11 residues. V lost 4 bases and J lost 1, with 3 bases in between. CDR1 and CDR2 (germline): GTSNPN, SVGIG (reference sequence). The CDR3 reads CAWTGTDTQYF. DNA of the CDR3: TGTGCCTGGACGGGCACAGATACGCAGTATTTT.

The gene calls are TRBV7-8 and TRBJ1-1; D is undetermined. This CDR3 comprises 11 residues. V lost 2 bases and J lost 8, with 6 bases in between. Germline V gives CDR1 SGHVS, CDR2 FQNEAQ. CDR3 loop: CASSLSSEAFF. The CDR3 DNA reads TGTGCCAGCAGCTTATCCTCGGAAGCTTTCTTT.